This T cell receptor (beta chain) derives from a study of cytomegalovirus exposure and HLA in healthy donors. The V end lost 3 bases, the J end lost 4 bases, and 10 bases lay between the germline ends. CDR3 length: 14 amino acids. From germline, CDR1 is MDHEN and CDR2 SYDVKM. PCR primers comprised 60 Vbeta and 13 Jbeta primers. TCRdb's table, derived via immunoSEQ multiplex PCR, lists solely in-frame clones and lacks some. The table shows 72,000 or so clones, with about 75% occurring only once. The sequencing input was PBMCs. The rearrangement joins TRBV28 to TRBJ2-1; no definite D call. The receptor's source is a woman in her twenties or thirties in good health and CMV-seropositive. DNA for the CDR3: TGTGCCAGCAGTTTCCGGCGGCTATACAATGAGCAGTTCTTC. Protein: CASSFRRLYNEQFF.